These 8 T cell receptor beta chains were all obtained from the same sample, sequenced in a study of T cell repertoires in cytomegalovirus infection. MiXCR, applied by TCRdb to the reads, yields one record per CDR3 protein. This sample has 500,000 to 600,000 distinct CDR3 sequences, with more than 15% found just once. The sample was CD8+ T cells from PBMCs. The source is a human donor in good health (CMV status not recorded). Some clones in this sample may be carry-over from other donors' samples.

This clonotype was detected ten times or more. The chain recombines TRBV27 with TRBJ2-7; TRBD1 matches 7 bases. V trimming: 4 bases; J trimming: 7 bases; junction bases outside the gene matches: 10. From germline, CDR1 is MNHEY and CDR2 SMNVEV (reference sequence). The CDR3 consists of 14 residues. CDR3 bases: TGTGCCAGCAGTTGGGACAGCGCCGGAAGGGAGCAGTACTTC. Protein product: CASSWDSAGREQYF.

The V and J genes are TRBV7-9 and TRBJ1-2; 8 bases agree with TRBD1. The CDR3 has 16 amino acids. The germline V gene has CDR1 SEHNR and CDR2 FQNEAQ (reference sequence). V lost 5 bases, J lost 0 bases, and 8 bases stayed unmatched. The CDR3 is CASSMTGVKPNYGYTF. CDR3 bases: TGTGCCAGCAGCATGACAGGGGTAAAACCTAACTATGGCTACACCTTC.

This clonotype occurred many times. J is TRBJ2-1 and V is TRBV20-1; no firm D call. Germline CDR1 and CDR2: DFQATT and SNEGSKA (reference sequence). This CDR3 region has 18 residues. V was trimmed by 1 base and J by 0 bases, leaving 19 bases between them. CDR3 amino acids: CSARVGYPEESSYNEQFF. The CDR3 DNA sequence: TGCAGTGCTAGAGTGGGCTACCCCGAGGAGAGCTCCTACAATGAGCAGTTCTTC.

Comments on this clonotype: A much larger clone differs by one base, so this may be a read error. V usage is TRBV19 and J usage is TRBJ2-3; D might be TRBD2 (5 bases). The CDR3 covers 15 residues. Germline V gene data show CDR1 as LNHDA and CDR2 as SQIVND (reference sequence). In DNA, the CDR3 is TGTGCCAGTAGTATAGGATGGGAGATCCCAGATCCGCAGTATTTT. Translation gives CASSIGWEIPDPQYF.

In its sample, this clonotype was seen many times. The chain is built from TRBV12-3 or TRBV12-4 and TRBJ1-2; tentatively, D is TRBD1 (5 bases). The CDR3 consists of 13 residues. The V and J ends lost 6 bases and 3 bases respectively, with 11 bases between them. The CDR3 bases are TGTGCCAGCAGAGACGACAGCGACTATGGCTACACCTTC. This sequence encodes CASRDDSDYGYTF.

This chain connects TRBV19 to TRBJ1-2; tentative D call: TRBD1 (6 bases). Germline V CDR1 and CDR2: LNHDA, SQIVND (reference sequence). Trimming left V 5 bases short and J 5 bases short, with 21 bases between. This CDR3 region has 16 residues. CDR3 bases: TGTGCCAGTAGTTCCGGGGGGCCAGACGCATTGTATGGCTACACCTTC. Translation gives CASSSGGPDALYGYTF.

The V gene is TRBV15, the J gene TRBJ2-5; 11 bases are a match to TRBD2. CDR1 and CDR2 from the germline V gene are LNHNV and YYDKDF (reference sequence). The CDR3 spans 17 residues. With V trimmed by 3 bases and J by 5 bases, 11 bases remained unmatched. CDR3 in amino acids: CATSSPHSGGGLETQYF. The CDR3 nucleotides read TGTGCCACCAGCAGTCCCCATAGCGGGGGGGGTTTGGAGACCCAGTACTTC.

This CDR3 is CAEGGLSTEAFF. The CDR3, as DNA: TGCGCCGAGGGGGGATTGAGTACTGAAGCTTTCTTT. The chain carries TRBV29-1 and TRBJ1-1; weak D call: TRBD1 (6 bases). CDR1 SQVTM and CDR2 ANQGSEA come from the germline V gene. The CDR3 consists of 12 residues. Full variable domain (missing parts from reference TRBV29-1 and TRBJ1-1): SAVISQKPSRDICQRGTSLTIQCQVDSQVTMMFWYRQQPGQSLTLIATANQGSEATYESGFVIDKFPISRPNLTFSTLTVSNMSPEDSSIYLCAEGGLSTEAFFGQGTRLTVV.